These 31 T cell receptor beta chains were all obtained from the same sample, sequenced in a study of Graves' ophthalmopathy and Graves' hyperthyroidism. Amplification of TCR beta CDR3 regions used RNA transcripts. RT-PCR with HTBI primers came first, then second-round multiplex PCR. Each CDR3 protein gets one entry after TCRdb re-called the multiplex PCR reads with MiXCR. The sample carries 240,000 or so distinct CDR3 sequences, 45% recorded once. Source material: peripheral blood. The receptors were gathered from an adult man with Graves' ophthalmopathy.

This clonotype was observed at least ten times. The V and J genes are TRBV7-9 and TRBJ2-6, with D possibly TRBD1 on 6 matching bases. CDR1 is SEHNR, CDR2 FQNEAQ, per germline (reference sequence). Deletions cut 2 bases from V and 10 bases from J, with 9 bases between. The CDR3 is 13 amino acids. The CDR3 spells CASSLWDMNVLTF. In DNA, the CDR3 is TGTGCCAGCAGCTTATGGGACATGAACGTCCTGACTTTC.

This clonotype has only one observation. A much larger clone lies a single base off, so this may be a read error. DNA for the CDR3: TGTGCCACCGCGGGAGACGGGGAGCTGCTTTTT. Translation: CATAGDGELLF. The V gene is TRBV24-1, the J gene TRBJ2-2; 7 bases align to TRBD2. CDR1 and CDR2 from the germline V gene are KGHDR and SFDVKD. The length of the CDR3 is 11 residues.

The DNA for the CDR3 is TGTGCCAGCAGTGAATCTCCTAGTAATGAAAAACTGTTTTTT. Translation gives CASSESPSNEKLFF. The V gene is TRBV25-1, the J gene TRBJ1-4; D gene unclear. This CDR3 region has 14 residues. Trimming left V 1 base short and J 4 bases short, with 7 bases between. Germline CDR1 reads MGHDK; CDR2 reads SYGVNS.

This clonotype was seen a handful of times. The genes are TRBV7-6 and TRBJ2-2; the match to TRBD2 covers 14 bases. Germline assignment: CDR1 SGHVS and CDR2 FNYEAQ. The V gene end was trimmed by 6 bases and the J gene end by 5 bases; junction bases not matched to a gene: 5. This CDR3 region has 16 residues. The CDR3 loop is CASRPGLAGGTGELFF. The CDR3, as DNA: TGTGCCAGCAGACCCGGACTAGCGGGGGGTACCGGGGAGCTGTTTTTT.

A note on this clonotype: Being one base from a much bigger clone, this may be a read error. This rearrangement joins TRBV25-1 to TRBJ1-3, with TRBD1 matching over 7 bases. CDR1 and CDR2 (germline): MGHDK, SYGVNS. J lost 5 bases, V lost 4 bases, and 17 bases had no gene match. The CDR3 totals 18 residues. DNA for the CDR3: TGTGCCAGCAGTGGCCGGGACAGAGAGCTTAGACGGCGAAACACCATATATTTT. Amino acid sequence: CASSGRDRELRRRNTIYF.

The chain couples TRBV9 to TRBJ2-7; 8 bases agree with TRBD2. With V trimmed by 4 bases and J by 0 bases, 9 bases remained unmatched. The germline gives CDR1 SGDLS, CDR2 YYNGEE. The CDR3 sequence is 16 residues long. The DNA for the CDR3 is TGTGCCAGCAGCCAAGTAGCGGGGACCAGCTCCTACGAGCAGTACTTC. It is translated as CASSQVAGTSSYEQYF.

Concerning this clonotype: An end of the junction differs from the germline gene, which may be a read error. The J gene is TRBJ1-2, the V gene TRBV7-2; 8 positions match TRBD1. Germline-derived CDR1 and CDR2 are SGHTA and FQGNSA. The CDR3 is 14 amino acids. The CDR3 region has the DNA TGTGCCGGCAGCCGACAGGGGAGGAACTATGGCTACACCTTC. This codes for CAGSRQGRNYGYTF. The variable domain in full, with the rest retrieved from reference TRBV7-2 and TRBJ1-2, is GAGVSQSPSNKVTEKGKDVELRCDPISGHTALYWYRQSLGQGLEFLIYFQGNSAPDKSGLPSDRFSAERTGGSVSTLTIQRTQQEDSAVYLCAGSRQGRNYGYTFGSGTRLTVV.

This clonotype was counted a few times. The chain employs TRBV19 and TRBJ1-2, with D possibly TRBD1 on 6 matching bases. V lost 5 bases to trimming and J lost 2 bases, with 21 bases between them. In germline, CDR1 is LNHDA, CDR2 SQIVND (reference sequence). There are 17 residues in the CDR3. CDR3 loop: CASSPSTVGALNYGYTF. CDR3 DNA: TGTGCCAGTAGTCCTTCCACCGTGGGGGCCCTCAACTATGGCTACACCTTC.

The chain links TRBV24-1 to TRBJ2-2; no definite D call. The CDR3 consists of 13 residues. The germline V gene encodes CDR1 KGHDR and CDR2 SFDVKD. Trimming shortened V by 4 bases and J by 6 bases, and 8 bases separated the two germline ends. This CDR3 is CATSEGHSGELFF. As DNA, the CDR3 is TGTGCCACCAGTGAAGGCCATTCCGGGGAGCTGTTTTTT.

The rearrangement uses TRBV4-1 and TRBJ1-2, with TRBD1 matching 8 bases. The CDR3 runs 17 residues. The germline V gene encodes CDR1 MGHRA and CDR2 YSYEKL. J lost 3 bases, V lost 4 bases, and 13 bases had no gene match. Here the CDR3 reads CASSLPEFGQGYYGYTF. CDR3 nucleotides: TGCGCCAGCAGCCTCCCCGAGTTCGGACAGGGCTACTATGGCTACACCTTC.

The table lists this clonotype with a few counts. This chain joins TRBV14 and TRBJ1-2; D is unresolved. Trimming cost V 1 base and J 3 bases, with 12 bases left between them. CDR3 length: 15 amino acids. Per the germline V gene, CDR1 is SGHDN and CDR2 is FVKESK. The CDR3 bases are TGTGCCAGCAGCCAAGGCTGGAGCGGGGACTATGGCTACACCTTC. Amino acid sequence: CASSQGWSGDYGYTF.

This clonotype turned up a few times. The chain is built from TRBV7-2 and TRBJ1-3; D unresolved. Trimming removed 0 bases at V and 3 bases at J, with 6 bases between. The CDR3 runs to 14 residues. Germline-derived CDR1 and CDR2 are SGHTA and FQGNSA. CDR3 loop: CASSLAGLGNTIYF. The CDR3 coding sequence is TGTGCCAGCAGCTTAGCAGGGCTTGGAAACACCATATATTTT.

This clonotype turned up a few times. The gene calls are TRBV7-2 and TRBJ1-1; possibly TRBD1 for D (5 bases). V was clipped by 3 bases and J by 2 bases, with 10 bases between them. The V gene's germline CDR1 is SGHTA and CDR2 FQGNSA. The CDR3 is 14 residues long. CDR3 nucleotides: TGTGCCAGCAGCTTCACAGGTGGAAACACTGAAGCTTTCTTT. Translation: CASSFTGGNTEAFF.

The chain is built from TRBV3-1 and TRBJ2-5; 7 bases match TRBD1. CDR3 length: 14 residues. V was clipped by 7 bases and J by 5 bases; unmatched bases: 10. Looked up from germline, CDR1 is LGHDT and CDR2 is YNNKEL (reference sequence). In nucleotides, the CDR3 is TGTGCCAGCAACCTGGGGGCCAGGGGGGAGACCCAGTACTTC. Translated, it gives CASNLGARGETQYF.

This clonotype was observed a few times. The junction departs from germline at one end; a sequencing error may be responsible. This rearrangement joins TRBV9 to TRBJ2-7; D gene ambiguous. The CDR3 totals 12 residues. Per the germline V gene, CDR1 is SGDLS and CDR2 is YYNGEE. This CDR3 reads CASSVDKLHDAF. The CDR3 DNA sequence: TGTGCCAGCAGCGTAGATAAGCTGCACGACGCGTTC.

V and J are TRBV6-5 and TRBJ2-7; D uncertain. The CDR3 covers 15 residues. Trimming took 6 bases from V and 4 from J, leaving 19 bases between them. CDR1 is MNHEY and CDR2 is SVGAGI in the germline V gene. The CDR3 here is CASSTQIDVLYEQYF. For the CDR3, the DNA is TGTGCCAGCAGCACGCAGATTGACGTCTTGTACGAGCAGTACTTC.

The chain recombines TRBV7-8 with TRBJ1-5, with 11 positions matching TRBD1. The CDR3 length is 14 residues. Germline V gene lookup returns CDR1 SGHVS and CDR2 FQNEAQ. The CDR3 protein is CSCSRTGGEQPQHF. The CDR3 DNA sequence: TGTTCCTGCAGCCGGACAGGGGGCGAGCAGCCCCAGCATTTT.

This sequence joins TRBV12-3 or TRBV12-4 and TRBJ2-7; 7 nucleotides agree with TRBD1. CDR3 length: 14 amino acids. Trimming took 3 bases from V and 4 from J; bases not matched to a gene: 6. The DNA for the CDR3 is TGTGCCAGCAGTTTGCCAGACAGGGAATACGAGCAGTACTTC. It yields the protein CASSLPDREYEQYF.

This chain joins TRBV20-1 and TRBJ1-4; possibly TRBD1 for D (5 bases). V gave up 4 bases and J gave up 4 bases, with 13 bases separating them. CDR1 is DFQATT and CDR2 is SNEGSKA in the germline V gene (reference sequence). CDR3 length equals 14 residues. The CDR3 region has the DNA TGCAGTGCTATCCGAGGGGACGGTAATGAAAAACTGTTTTTT. Residues: CSAIRGDGNEKLFF.

The chain recombines TRBV20-1 with TRBJ1-6; TRBD1 aligns across 11 bases. The CDR3 spans 13 residues. V lost 6 bases to trimming and J lost 10 bases; unmatched junction nucleotides: 5. Germline-derived CDR1 and CDR2 are DFQATT and SNEGSKA (reference sequence). The CDR3 bases are TGCAGTGCCACCGGGACAGGGGGATCACCCCTCCACTTT. Amino acid sequence: CSATGTGGSPLHF.

This clonotype occurred a few times. The CDR3, as DNA: TGTGCCAGCAGTCCCAGGGTAGGGGTCTACGAGCAGTACTTC. This gives the protein CASSPRVGVYEQYF. The chain has TRBV28 and TRBJ2-7, with D maybe TRBD1 (5 bases). Germline CDR1 reads MDHEN; CDR2 reads SYDVKM. CDR3 size: 14 residues. Trimming shortened V by 5 bases and J by 3 bases, and 14 bases separated the two germline ends.

The rearrangement uses TRBV7-8 and TRBJ2-7; D possibly matches TRBD1 or TRBD2 (5 bases each). V dropped 5 bases and J dropped 7 bases, with 21 bases sitting between them. CDR3 length: 15 residues. Germline CDR1 reads SGHVS; CDR2 reads FQNEAQ. The CDR3 loop reads CASSLTGTDYNEQYF. In DNA form, the CDR3 reads TGTGCCAGCAGCCTGACCGGGACGGATTACAATGAGCAGTACTTC.

Only a few counts were recorded for this clonotype. The rearrangement uses TRBV9 and TRBJ1-1, with unresolved D. The CDR3 is made up of 15 amino acids. Trimming removed 2 bases at V and 5 bases at J, with 16 bases between. The germline CDR1 and CDR2 sequences are SGDLS and YYNGEE. CDR3: CASSVIPPGKTEAFF. The CDR3 DNA sequence: TGTGCCAGCAGCGTGATCCCCCCGGGGAAGACTGAAGCTTTCTTT.

This clonotype was counted ten times or more. J is TRBJ2-7 and V is TRBV15; 7 bases align to TRBD2. Germline CDR1 and CDR2: LNHNV and YYDKDF (reference sequence). J gave up 11 bases and V 0 bases, and 7 bases lay outside the gene matches. This CDR3 has 13 residues. CDR3: CATSRDEVSGEYF. In DNA form, the CDR3 reads TGTGCCACCAGCAGAGATGAAGTGAGCGGGGAGTACTTC. Drawing the rest from reference TRBV15 and TRBJ2-7, the complete variable domain is DAMVIQNPRYQVTQFGKPVTLSCSQTLNHNVMYWYQQKSSQAPKLLFHYYDKDFNNEADTPDNFQSRRPNTSFCFLDIRSPGLGDTAMYLCATSRDEVSGEYFGPGTRLTVT.

The chain couples TRBV19 to TRBJ1-4; TRBD1 might be the D (5 bases). The CDR3 has 16 amino acids. Trimming left V 0 bases short and J 6 bases short, with 14 bases between. Germline CDR1 is LNHDA and CDR2 is SQIVND (reference sequence). In DNA, the CDR3 is TGTGCCAGTAGTATAGATCACATCGGGACCCATGAAAAACTGTTTTTT. Translating it yields CASSIDHIGTHEKLFF.

V and J are TRBV7-3 and TRBJ2-7; possibly TRBD2 for D (5 bases). The germline V and J ends were trimmed by 5 bases and 3 bases, with 17 bases remaining between them. Germline V gene lookup returns CDR1 SGHTA and CDR2 FQGTGA. The CDR3 has 15 amino acids. CDR3 region: CASSLGRGTNYEQYF. DNA for the CDR3: TGTGCCAGCAGCCTCGGTCGGGGAACGAACTACGAGCAGTACTTC.

Comment on this clonotype: With a much larger clone just one base away, this may be a read error. No conserved phenylalanine or tryptophan is present at the end of the CDR3, so a read error is the likely explanation. The chain employs TRBV10-3 and TRBJ2-7; weak D call: TRBD1 (5 bases). CDR3 length equals 11 residues. Deletions cut 11 bases from V and 3 bases from J, with 11 bases between. Per the germline V gene, CDR1 is ENHRY and CDR2 is SYGVKD. Written as DNA, the CDR3 is TGTGCCTCCGGGCAGGGCTACGAGCAGTACCTC. This gives the protein CASGQGYEQYL.

Regarding this clonotype: Lacking the conserved final phenylalanine or tryptophan, this CDR3 likely reflects a read error. The rearrangement uses TRBV10-3 and TRBJ2-7; D could derive from TRBD1 or TRBD2 (5 bases each). The CDR3 spans 15 residues. In germline, CDR1 is ENHRY, CDR2 SYGVKD. V was shortened by 0 bases and J by 3 bases, with 12 bases between the two germline ends. The CDR3 DNA follows: TGTGCCATCAGTGAGTCGATTGGGACCAGCTACGAGCAGTACCTC. Amino acids: CAISESIGTSYEQYL.

The CDR3 DNA reads TGTGCCAGTAGTATGAACAGGGGTTTTTCGGAGACCCAGTACTTC. Amino acids: CASSMNRGFSETQYF. This chain links TRBV19 with TRBJ2-5, with 7 nucleotides matching TRBD1. V lost 3 bases, J lost 5 bases, and 9 bases stayed unmatched. Looked up from germline, CDR1 is LNHDA and CDR2 is SQIVND (reference sequence). CDR3 length equals 15 residues.

This clonotype was picked up a small number of times. The CDR3 here is CASSADGEAFF. The CDR3 DNA reads TGTGCCAGCAGTGCGGACGGAGAAGCTTTCTTT. J is TRBJ1-1 and V is TRBV12-3 or TRBV12-4; D not resolved. The germline V and J ends were trimmed by 5 bases and 8 bases, with 9 bases remaining between them. The CDR3 consists of 11 residues.

V gene TRBV29-1 combines with J gene TRBJ1-1; D may be TRBD1 (6 bases). The CDR3 runs to 15 residues. Trimming pared 3 bases from V and 1 base from J, leaving 15 bases between. The germline gives CDR1 SQVTM, CDR2 ANQGSEA. The CDR3 reads CSVEIRRGTNTEAFF. CDR3 sequence (DNA): TGCAGCGTTGAGATCCGAAGGGGGACGAACACTGAAGCTTTCTTT.